This T cell receptor beta chain was sequenced in a study of lymphopenia after photon versus proton radiotherapy. CDR1 and CDR2 from the germline V gene are MNHEY and SVGAGI. The CDR3 spans 14 residues. The V segment lost 5 bases and the J segment 4 bases; nucleotides outside the gene matches: 6. Clones were read by immunoSEQ multiplex PCR, and TCRdb kept only the in-frame ones, dropping some. The table includes around 150,000 clones, approximately 86% detected once. J is TRBJ1-2 and V is TRBV6-5; 8 bases align to TRBD1. This specimen was peripheral blood, taken from a patient treated with photon-based radiotherapy. The receptor's source is a middle-aged man with gastric cancer. The CDR3 nucleotides read TGTGCCAGCAGTCAAGACAGGGGTGGCTATGGCTACACCTTC. Encoded protein: CASSQDRGGYGYTF.